The rows below give T cell receptor beta chains drawn from one sample of a study of Ad26.COV2.S vaccination and SARS-CoV-2 variants. This table comes from immunoSEQ multiplex PCR, and its TCRdb copy is limited to in-frame clones, with some not included. The table lists 350,000 to 500,000 clones, roughly 87% of them singletons. The sample consisted of peripheral blood, taken in a trial of Ad26.COV2.S vaccine versus placebo. All receptors come from a person between 18 and 65 years old who received the Ad26.COV2.S COVID-19 vaccine or a placebo. Both conserved end residues are part of each CDR3. Fields, in order: clone size, V gene, D gene, CDR3 length, J gene, CDR3 DNA, CDR3 protein. The D gene is left open where the match is weak. Size is omitted from some rows. Given values are once, few, many or a class for expanded clones.

NA	TRBV5-1	NA	15	TRBJ2-5	TGCGCCAGCAGCTTGGAGGGGATTTACCAAGAGACCCAGTACTTC	CASSLEGIYQETQYF
NA	TRBV28	NA	15	TRBJ2-5	TGTGCCAGCAGCCCCCTCCAGGGTATCCAAGAGACCCAGTACTTC	CASSPLQGIQETQYF
NA	TRBV28	TRBD1	15	TRBJ1-1	TGTGCCAGCAGACCGCCGGGACAGGGTCGGACTGAAGCTTTCTTT	CASRPPGQGRTEAFF
NA	TRBV30	NA	15	TRBJ2-3	TGTGCCTGGAGTGCGGGCCGACAGAGCACAGATACGCAGTATTTT	CAWSAGRQSTDTQYF
NA	TRBV14	NA	15	TRBJ1-3	TGTGCCAGCAGACCCGACCGGCACTCTGGAAACACCATATATTTT	CASRPDRHSGNTIYF
NA	TRBV6-5	NA	14	TRBJ1-6	TGTGCCAGCTCTAGGACGGAGAGGGGTTCACCCCTCCACTTT	CASSRTERGSPLHF
once	TRBV27	NA	13	TRBJ1-5	TGTGCCAGCAGTGACAGGTACGGTCAGCCCCAGCATTTT	CASSDRYGQPQHF
NA	TRBV4-1	NA	14	TRBJ2-3	TGCGCCAGCAGCCAAGCTCAGGGCGCAGATACGCAGTATTTT	CASSQAQGADTQYF
NA	TRBV3-1/TRBV3-2	TRBD2	19	TRBJ2-2	TGTGCCAGCAGCCAAGAGGGGACTAGCGGGAGGCTGAACACCGGGGAGCTGTTTTTT	CASSQEGTSGRLNTGELFF
NA	TRBV5-1	TRBD1	15	TRBJ2-1	TGCGCCAGCAGCTTGGCTGAGACAGGGGGCAATGAGCAGTTCTTC	CASSLAETGGNEQFF
NA	TRBV4-1	NA	12	TRBJ1-4	TGCGCCAGCAGCCAAGATCCTAAAAAACTGTTTTTT	CASSQDPKKLFF
NA	TRBV5-8	NA	14	TRBJ2-7	TGTGCCAGCAGCTTGTATGGTATTTACTACGAGCAGTACTTC	CASSLYGIYYEQYF
NA	TRBV28	TRBD2	18	TRBJ2-7	TGTGCCAGCAGTCCCAACCGTCGGGCTAGCGGGAGTTCGGGCGAGCAGTACTTC	CASSPNRRASGSSGEQYF
few	TRBV5-4	TRBD2	15	TRBJ2-7	TGTGCCAGCAGCTTGCCTGATAGCGGGATCTACGAGCAGTACTTC	CASSLPDSGIYEQYF
NA	TRBV7-9	NA	15	TRBJ1-4	TGTGCCAGCAGCTCCCCGACGGAACTTAATGAAAAACTGTTTTTT	CASSSPTELNEKLFF
NA	TRBV5-5	NA	14	TRBJ1-4	TGTGCCAGCAGCTTGGGGCCAGCGGATGAAAAACTGTTTTTT	CASSLGPADEKLFF
once	TRBV5-4	NA	14	TRBJ1-1	TGTGCCAGCACCCCGATATGGGGCGGGACTGAAGCTTTCTTT	CASTPIWGGTEAFF
NA	TRBV7-9	NA	14	TRBJ2-1	TGTGCCAGCAGCCGGGACTCCGATTTCAATGAGCAGTTCTTC	CASSRDSDFNEQFF
NA	TRBV5-6	NA	12	TRBJ2-5	TGTGCCAGCAGCTTCGGGAGAGAGACCCAGTACTTC	CASSFGRETQYF
NA	TRBV28	TRBD1	15	TRBJ1-1	TGTGCCAGCAGCGAACTCGGGACAGCCAACACTGAAGCTTTCTTT	CASSELGTANTEAFF
NA	TRBV30	NA	13	TRBJ2-2	TGTGCCTGGATGGACTGGGACACCGGGGAGCTGTTTTTT	CAWMDWDTGELFF
few	TRBV4-3	NA	15	TRBJ2-5	TGCGCCAGCAGCCAAGGAGGACTGACCCAAGAGACCCAGTACTTC	CASSQGGLTQETQYF
NA	TRBV4-1	NA	16	TRBJ2-7	TGCGCCAGCAGCCCGTCACCGACCGGGACAACCTACGAGCAGTACTTC	CASSPSPTGTTYEQYF
once	TRBV2	TRBD1	13	TRBJ1-2	TGTGCCAGCAGTGAGGAGCAGGGGGGTGGCTACACCTTC	CASSEEQGGGYTF